Each of the 32 T cell receptor beta chains below was sequenced from the same sample in a study of T cell changes during pregnancy in multiple sclerosis. Assay: immunoSEQ multiplex PCR; the TCRdb copy retains only in-frame clones and omits some. The repertoire consists of around 40,000 clones, with approximately 91% occurring once and the leading ten covering about 0.48%. Specimen: CD4+ T cells from peripheral blood mononuclear cells, collected in the second trimester of pregnancy. Receptors were obtained from a female donor in good health, enrolled as a control in a pregnancy study.

This rearrangement joins TRBV2 to TRBJ1-2; tentatively, D is TRBD1 (5 bases). CDR1 and CDR2 from the germline V gene are SNHLY and FYNNEI. Trimming cost V 8 bases and J 3 bases, with 13 bases left between them. The CDR3 has 13 amino acids. The CDR3 here is CASLRGFDYGYTF. The CDR3 bases are TGTGCCAGCTTAAGGGGATTCGACTATGGCTACACCTTC.

The chain couples TRBV14 to TRBJ2-2, with TRBD2 matching 7 bases. Germline V gene lookup returns CDR1 SGHDN and CDR2 FVKESK. The ends lost 4 bases at V and 5 bases at J; junction bases unmatched: 7. The CDR3 covers 15 residues. The CDR3: CASSPASGSTGELFF. As DNA, the CDR3 is TGTGCCAGCAGCCCCGCTAGCGGTAGTACCGGGGAGCTGTTTTTT.

CDR3 residues: CASSYAESTDTQYF. The DNA of the CDR3 is TGTGCCAGCAGTTATGCGGAGAGCACAGATACGCAGTATTTT. The chain links TRBV6-5 to TRBJ2-3; D remains ambiguous. Per the germline V gene, CDR1 is MNHEY and CDR2 is SVGAGI. With 3 bases removed from V and 0 bases from J, the gap between germline ends came to 7 bases. The CDR3 has 14 amino acids.

The rearrangement uses TRBV5-6 and TRBJ1-5, with 8 nucleotides matching TRBD1. Germline V gene data show CDR1 as SGHDT and CDR2 as YYEEEE. CDR3 length: 14 residues. The junction had 8 bases not matched to a gene; V was cut back by 5 bases and J by 7 bases. CDR3: CASRYGQGGQPQHF. In nucleotides, the CDR3 is TGTGCCAGCAGATACGGACAGGGCGGGCAGCCCCAGCATTTT. The full variable domain, with the rest looked up from reference TRBV5-6 and TRBJ1-5, is DAGVTQSPTHLIKTRGQQVTLRCSPKSGHDTVSWYQQALGQGPQFIFQYYEEEERQRGNFPDRFSGHQFPNYSSELNVNALLLGDSALYLCASRYGQGGQPQHFGDGTRLSIL.

CDR3 amino acids: CASSGTGDEQYF. The CDR3 bases are TGTGCCAGCAGCGGGACAGGAGACGAGCAGTACTTC. The genes are TRBV2 and TRBJ2-7; 8 bases agree with TRBD1. The CDR3 totals 12 residues. The V segment lost 6 bases and the J segment 5 bases; nucleotides outside the gene matches: 3. The V gene's germline CDR1 is SNHLY and CDR2 FYNNEI.

The chain combines TRBV9 with TRBJ2-1; 11 bases are a match to TRBD2. Trimming removed 3 bases from V and 3 bases from J; junction bases left unmatched: 2. The CDR3 covers 15 residues. The germline CDR1 and CDR2 sequences are SGDLS and YYNGEE. The CDR3 loop is CASSGSGRVYNEQFF. The CDR3 nucleotides read TGTGCCAGCAGCGGTAGCGGGAGGGTCTACAATGAGCAGTTCTTC.

The genes are TRBV30 and TRBJ1-2, with a weak D call TRBD1 (6 bases). Trimming left V 4 bases short and J 8 bases short, with 17 bases between. The CDR3 is 13 residues long. Looked up from germline, CDR1 is GTSNPN and CDR2 is SVGIG (reference sequence). As DNA, the CDR3 is TGTGCCTGGAATAGTCAGGGGCTCGGCGGCTACACCTTC. Its protein is CAWNSQGLGGYTF. The entire variable domain, with the rest obtained from reference TRBV30 and TRBJ1-2, is as follows: SQTIHQWPATLVQPVGSPLSLECTVEGTSNPNLYWYRQAAGRGLQLLFYSVGIGQISSEVPQNLSASRPQDRQFILSSKKLLLSDSGFYLCAWNSQGLGGYTFGSGTRLTVV.

V usage is TRBV9 and J usage is TRBJ2-3; TRBD2 might be the D (6 bases). This CDR3 is 15 amino acids long. The germline gives CDR1 SGDLS, CDR2 YYNGEE. Trimming cost V 3 bases and J 5 bases, with 16 bases left between them. The CDR3 bases are TGTGCCAGCAGCGCGAAGCGACTAGTAGGAGATACGCAGTATTTT. Translation: CASSAKRLVGDTQYF.

This chain connects TRBV13 to TRBJ2-3, with 10 bases fitting TRBD2. After removal of 5 bases from V and 2 bases from J, the junction contained 7 bases not matched to a gene. Germline V gene sequence: CDR1 PRHDT, CDR2 FYEKMQ (reference sequence). This CDR3 has 16 amino acids. The CDR3: CASSRRGTSVTDTQYF. The CDR3 coding sequence is TGTGCCAGCAGCCGGAGGGGGACTAGCGTCACAGATACGCAGTATTTT. The full variable domain, its missing parts supplied by reference TRBV13 and TRBJ2-3, is AAGVIQSPRHLIKEKRETATLKCYPIPRHDTVYWYQQGPGQDPQFLISFYEKMQSDKGSIPDRFSAQQFSDYHSELNMSSLELGDSALYFCASSRRGTSVTDTQYFGPGTRLTVL.

This chain uses TRBV7-2 with TRBJ2-5, with D perhaps TRBD2 (6 bases). The germline V gene has CDR1 SGHTA and CDR2 FQGNSA. This CDR3 contains 14 residues. Trimming stripped 4 bases from V and 10 bases from J, with 19 bases between. Written as DNA, the CDR3 is TGTGCCAGCAGCTGGACCGTCGGGGCCGGGGGCCAGTACTTC. Protein product: CASSWTVGAGGQYF.

This chain's CDR3 is CASSDEVGQGFAYEQYF. CDR3 DNA: TGTGCCAGCAGCGATGAAGTTGGACAGGGATTCGCCTACGAGCAGTACTTC. The V and J genes are TRBV2 and TRBJ2-7; 8 bases match TRBD1. This CDR3 comprises 17 residues. J was trimmed by 2 bases and V by 6 bases; bases with no gene match: 15. CDR1 is SNHLY, CDR2 FYNNEI, per germline.

This clone is a singleton in its sample. The chain has TRBV10-3 and TRBJ1-2; weak D call: TRBD1 (6 bases). Germline CDR1 ENHRY, CDR2 SYGVKD. Trimming shortened V by 5 bases and J by 6 bases, and 16 bases separated the two germline ends. The CDR3 runs to 14 residues. The CDR3 region is CAISHRDLDNGYTF. CDR3 bases: TGTGCCATCAGTCACAGGGATTTAGACAATGGCTACACCTTC.

The rearrangement links TRBV15 to TRBJ2-1; D is perhaps TRBD2 (6 bases). Germline-derived CDR1 and CDR2 are LNHNV and YYDKDF (reference sequence). CDR3 length: 15 residues. The ends were cut back, 0 bases at V and 7 bases at J, with 13 bases in the middle. The chain's CDR3 is CATSRDDRSGNEQFF. DNA for the CDR3: TGTGCCACCAGCAGAGATGACCGAAGCGGGAATGAGCAGTTCTTC.

This clone has a handful of counts. This chain connects TRBV2 to TRBJ2-2, with D unresolved. Germline-derived CDR1 and CDR2 are SNHLY and FYNNEI. This CDR3 spans 11 amino acids. Between the trimmed V and J ends, which lost 8 bases and 7 bases, there was a span of 8 bases. In DNA, the CDR3 is TGTGCCAGCTCAGCGAGCGGGGAGCTGTTTTTT. It encodes CASSASGELFF.

Written as DNA, the CDR3 is TGTGCCAGCAAACCTCCCCGGGGGGCGGGCACAGATACGCAGTATTTT. Translated: CASKPPRGAGTDTQYF. The V gene is TRBV27, the J gene TRBJ2-3, with D possibly TRBD2 on 7 matching bases. The CDR3 loop spans 16 amino acids. CDR1 MNHEY and CDR2 SMNVEV come from the germline V gene (reference sequence). V gave up 7 bases and J gave up 1 base, with 18 bases separating them.

This chain connects TRBV29-1 to TRBJ2-3; 9 positions agree with TRBD1. The CDR3 spans 16 residues. V lost 1 base to trimming and J lost 4 bases; unmatched junction nucleotides: 9. Germline-derived CDR1 and CDR2 are SQVTM and ANQGSEA. In nucleotides, the CDR3 is TGCAGCGTTGAAGGTGGGACAGGGAAGGTCGCAGATACGCAGTATTTT. As protein: CSVEGGTGKVADTQYF.

This chain uses TRBV7-9 with TRBJ2-7; 7 bases align to TRBD2. CDR3 length: 12 residues. The V and J ends lost 6 bases and 6 bases, in that order; junction bases with no gene match: 5. Germline V gene data show CDR1 as SEHNR and CDR2 as FQNEAQ (reference sequence). This chain's CDR3 is CASSRDYREQYF. In DNA form, the CDR3 reads TGTGCCAGCAGTCGGGACTATCGCGAGCAGTACTTC.

This clone was recorded only once. The chain has TRBV7-2 and TRBJ2-3, with D perhaps TRBD2 (7 bases). The CDR3 is 14 residues long. Trimming took 10 bases from V and 4 from J, leaving 18 bases between them. Germline V CDR1 and CDR2: SGHTA, FQGNSA. CDR3 sequence: CATQWGREPDTQYF. In nucleotides, the CDR3 is TGTGCCACCCAATGGGGGCGGGAGCCAGATACGCAGTATTTT.

This chain joins TRBV27 and TRBJ2-1; TRBD2 aligns across 14 bases. V shed 5 bases, J shed 4 bases, and the junction held 7 bases outside the gene matches. Looked up from germline, CDR1 is MNHEY and CDR2 is SMNVEV (reference sequence). The CDR3 contains 17 residues. CDR3 nucleotide sequence: TGTGCCAGCAGTCCACGAAGACTAGCGGGGGGGTACAATGAGCAGTTCTTC. Its protein is CASSPRRLAGGYNEQFF.

This sequence joins TRBV10-2 and TRBJ2-5, with no clear D. Trimming stripped 0 bases from V and 4 bases from J, with 9 bases between. The germline V gene has CDR1 WSHSY and CDR2 SAAADI. This CDR3 is 14 amino acids long. CDR3 loop: CASSESTVGETQYF. The CDR3 bases are TGCGCCAGCAGTGAGTCAACAGTAGGAGAGACCCAGTACTTC.

The V and J genes are TRBV4-3 and TRBJ2-1; TRBD2 matches 7 bases. The CDR3 extends over 16 amino acids. V shed 3 bases and J 9 bases; nucleotides not matched to a gene: 14. Germline V gene data show CDR1 as LGHNA and CDR2 as YSLEER. This CDR3 is CASSQAQAGNHVEQFF. The CDR3 nucleotides are TGCGCCAGCAGCCAGGCTCAAGCGGGGAACCACGTTGAGCAGTTCTTC.

The CDR3 loop is CASRPARGEPLHF. The CDR3 DNA is TGTGCCAGCAGACCTGCCCGGGGAGAGCCCCTCCACTTT. The gene calls are TRBV28 and TRBJ1-6; no clear D. Trimming removed 6 bases at V and 13 bases at J, with 16 bases between. The CDR3 has 13 residues. In germline, CDR1 is MDHEN, CDR2 SYDVKM.

The chain joins TRBV7-3 to TRBJ2-1; the match to TRBD2 covers 7 bases. The V and J ends lost 5 bases and 6 bases, in that order; junction bases with no gene match: 7. The CDR3 extends over 14 amino acids. The germline gives CDR1 SGHTA, CDR2 FQGTGA. CDR3 in DNA: TGTGCCAGCAGCCCAGCTGGGGGGGGCAATGAGCAGTTCTTC. Its protein product is CASSPAGGGNEQFF.

The chain links TRBV27 to TRBJ2-1, with a tentative D call TRBD2 (6 bases). CDR1 and CDR2 (germline): MNHEY, SMNVEV (reference sequence). Trimming removed 5 bases at V and 3 bases at J, with 23 bases between. The CDR3 is made up of 18 amino acids. This CDR3 is CASSNVAGSSFRYNEQFF. DNA for the CDR3: TGTGCCAGCAGTAATGTTGCGGGAAGCTCGTTTCGCTACAATGAGCAGTTCTTC.

This chain links TRBV21-1 with TRBJ2-7; TRBD2 is the table's D call, not checked against the DNA. TRBV21-1 corresponds to a pseudogene. This CDR3 region has 15 residues. CDR3 coding DNA: TGTGCCAGCAGCAAATCTGGGGGGGGGCGGTACGAGCAGTACTTC. As protein: CASSKSGGGRYEQYF.

V is TRBV7-9 and J is TRBJ2-3, with TRBD2 identical over 15 bases. Losses at the gene ends were 3 bases for V and 9 bases for J; bases not matched to a gene: 4. CDR1 is SEHNR, CDR2 FQNEAQ, per germline (reference sequence). This CDR3 has 15 amino acids. Here the CDR3 reads CASSFWTSGGETQYF. In DNA form, the CDR3 reads TGTGCCAGCAGCTTCTGGACTAGCGGGGGGGAAACGCAGTATTTT.

This clone has a single count. This chain joins TRBV7-9 and TRBJ2-7, with a weak D call TRBD2 (6 bases). Germline assignment: CDR1 SEHNR and CDR2 FQNEAQ (reference sequence). V was shortened by 8 bases and J by 5 bases, with 16 bases between the two germline ends. The CDR3 spans 13 residues. The CDR3 region is CASVGDGGNEQYF. The CDR3, as DNA: TGTGCCAGCGTGGGGGACGGGGGTAACGAGCAGTACTTC.

This chain links TRBV10-3 with TRBJ2-1, with 10 nucleotides matching TRBD2. Germline V gene sequence: CDR1 ENHRY, CDR2 SYGVKD. V trimming: 9 bases; J trimming: 5 bases; junction bases outside the gene matches: 1. This CDR3 has 12 residues. CDR3 DNA: TGTGCCATGACTAGCGGGCACAATGAGCAGTTCTTC. It specifies CAMTSGHNEQFF.

The chain joins TRBV27 to TRBJ2-2; D possibly corresponds to TRBD1 (5 bases). In germline, CDR1 is MNHEY, CDR2 SMNVEV (reference sequence). This CDR3 is 16 amino acids long. The V gene lost 7 bases and the J gene lost 1 base, with 16 bases spanning the gap. CDR3 bases: TGTGCCAGCAAATACAAGGGCGGACAGAACACCGGGGAGCTGTTTTTT. Encoded protein: CASKYKGGQNTGELFF.

V gene TRBV18 combines with J gene TRBJ1-5, with 8 bases aligning to TRBD1. The CDR3 spans 13 residues. Germline trimming cut 3 bases from V and 5 bases from J; bases unmatched to any gene: 0. The V gene's germline CDR1 is KGHSH and CDR2 LQKENI. The CDR3 reads CASSPTGDQPQHF. The CDR3 DNA sequence: TGTGCCAGCTCACCGACAGGGGATCAGCCCCAGCATTTT.

The J gene is TRBJ2-7, the V gene TRBV7-2, with D perhaps matching TRBD1 (5 bases). Per the germline V gene, CDR1 is SGHTA and CDR2 is FQGNSA. Trimming left V 4 bases short and J 3 bases short, with 22 bases between. The CDR3 is 17 residues long. The CDR3: CASSYTHGRAEFYEQYF. DNA of the CDR3: TGTGCCAGCAGCTACACCCACGGCAGGGCAGAGTTCTACGAGCAGTACTTC.

The gene calls are TRBV21-1 and TRBJ2-1; the table's D call of TRBD1 was not tested on the DNA. TRBV21-1 is labeled a pseudogene. This CDR3 has 11 amino acids. CDR3 residues: CAILSGTGGFF. The CDR3 DNA follows: TGTGCCATCCTCTCCGGGACAGGGGGGTTCTTC.